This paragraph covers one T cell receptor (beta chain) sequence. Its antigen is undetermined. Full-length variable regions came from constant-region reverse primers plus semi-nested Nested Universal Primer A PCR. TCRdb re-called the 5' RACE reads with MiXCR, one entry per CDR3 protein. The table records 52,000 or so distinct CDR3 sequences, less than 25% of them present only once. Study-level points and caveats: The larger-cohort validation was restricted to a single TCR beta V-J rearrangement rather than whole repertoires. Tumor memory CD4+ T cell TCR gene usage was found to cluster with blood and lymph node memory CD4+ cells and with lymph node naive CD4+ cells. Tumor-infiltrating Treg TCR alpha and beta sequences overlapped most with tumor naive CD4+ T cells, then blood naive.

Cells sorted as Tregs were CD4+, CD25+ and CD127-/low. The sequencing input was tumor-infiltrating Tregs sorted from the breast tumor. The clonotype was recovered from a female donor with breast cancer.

The CDR3 loop reads CASSAGKGSSKAFF. The CDR3, as DNA: TGTGCCAGCAGCGCCGGGAAAGGCTCCAGTAAAGCTTTCTTT. This sequence joins TRBV9 and TRBJ1-1; D remains unclear. This CDR3 is built from 14 residues. Between the trimmed V and J ends, which lost 3 bases and 9 bases, there was a span of 18 bases. Germline lookup yields CDR1 SGDLS and CDR2 YYNGEE.